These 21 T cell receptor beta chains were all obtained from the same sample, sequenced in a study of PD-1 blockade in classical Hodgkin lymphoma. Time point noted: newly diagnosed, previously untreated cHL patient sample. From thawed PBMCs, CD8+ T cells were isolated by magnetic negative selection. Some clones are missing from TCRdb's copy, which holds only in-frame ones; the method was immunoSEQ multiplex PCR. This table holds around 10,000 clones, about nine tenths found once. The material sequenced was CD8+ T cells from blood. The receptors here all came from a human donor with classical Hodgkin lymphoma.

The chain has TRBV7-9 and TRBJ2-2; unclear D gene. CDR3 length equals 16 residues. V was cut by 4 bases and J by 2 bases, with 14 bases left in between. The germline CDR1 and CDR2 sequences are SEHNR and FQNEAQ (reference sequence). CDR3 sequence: CASSSSRAVNTGELFF. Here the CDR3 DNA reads TGTGCCAGCAGCTCTTCCCGGGCAGTTAACACCGGGGAGCTGTTTTTT.

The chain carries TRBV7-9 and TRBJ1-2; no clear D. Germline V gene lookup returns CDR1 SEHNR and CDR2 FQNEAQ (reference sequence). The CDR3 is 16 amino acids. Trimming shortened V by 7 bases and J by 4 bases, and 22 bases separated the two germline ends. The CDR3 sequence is CASNTQLGGYSYGYTF. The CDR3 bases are TGTGCCAGCAACACTCAATTGGGAGGCTACAGCTATGGCTACACCTTC.

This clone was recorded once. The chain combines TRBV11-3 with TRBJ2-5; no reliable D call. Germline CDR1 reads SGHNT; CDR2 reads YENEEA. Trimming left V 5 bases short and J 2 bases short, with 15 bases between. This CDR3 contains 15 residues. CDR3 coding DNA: TGTGCCAGCAGCCATGGGGTGGGAAGGCAAGAGACCCAGTACTTC. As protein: CASSHGVGRQETQYF.

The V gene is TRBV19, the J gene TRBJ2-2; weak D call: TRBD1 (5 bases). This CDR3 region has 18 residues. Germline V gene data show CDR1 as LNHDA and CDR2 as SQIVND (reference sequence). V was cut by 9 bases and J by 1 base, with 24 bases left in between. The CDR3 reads CASTPRQISYQNTGELFF. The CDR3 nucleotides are TGTGCCAGCACCCCAAGACAGATTTCTTATCAGAACACCGGGGAGCTGTTTTTT.

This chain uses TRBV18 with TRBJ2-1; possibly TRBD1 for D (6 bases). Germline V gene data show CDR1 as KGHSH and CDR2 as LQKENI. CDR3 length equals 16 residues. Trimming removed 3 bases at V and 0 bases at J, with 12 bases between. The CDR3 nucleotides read TGTGCCAGCTCACCGGGGACAACGAGCTCCTACAATGAGCAGTTCTTC. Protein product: CASSPGTTSSYNEQFF. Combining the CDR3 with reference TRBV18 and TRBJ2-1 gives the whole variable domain NAGVMQNPRHLVRRRGQEARLRCSPMKGHSHVYWYRQLPEEGLKFMVYLQKENIIDESGMPKERFSAEFPKEGPSILRIQQVVRGDSAAYFCASSPGTTSSYNEQFFGPGTRLTVL.

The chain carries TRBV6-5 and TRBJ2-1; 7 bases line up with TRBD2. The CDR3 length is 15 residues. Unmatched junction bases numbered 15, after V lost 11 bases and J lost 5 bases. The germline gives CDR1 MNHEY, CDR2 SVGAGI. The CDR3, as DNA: TGTGCCTCCGGGGAGCGGGGATATTTGGACAATGAGCAGTTCTTC. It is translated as CASGERGYLDNEQFF.

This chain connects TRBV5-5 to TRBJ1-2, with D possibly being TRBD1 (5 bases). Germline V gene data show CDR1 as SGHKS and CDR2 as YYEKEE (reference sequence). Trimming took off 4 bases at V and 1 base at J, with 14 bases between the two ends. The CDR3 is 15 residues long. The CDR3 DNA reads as TGTGCCAGCAGCCGACTCCGACAGTTTAACTATGGCTACACCTTC. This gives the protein CASSRLRQFNYGYTF.

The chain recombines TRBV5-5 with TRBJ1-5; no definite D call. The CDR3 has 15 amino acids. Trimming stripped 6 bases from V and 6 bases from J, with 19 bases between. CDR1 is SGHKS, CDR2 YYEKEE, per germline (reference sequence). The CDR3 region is CASIRDLGIFQPQHF. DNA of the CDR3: TGTGCCAGCATCCGCGACCTGGGGATTTTTCAGCCCCAGCATTTT.

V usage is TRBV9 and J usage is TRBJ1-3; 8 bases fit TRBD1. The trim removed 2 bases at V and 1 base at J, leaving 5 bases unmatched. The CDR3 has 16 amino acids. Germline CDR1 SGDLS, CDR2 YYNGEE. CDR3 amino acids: CASSVGQGGSGNTIYF. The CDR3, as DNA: TGTGCCAGCAGCGTCGGACAGGGCGGGTCTGGAAACACCATATATTTT. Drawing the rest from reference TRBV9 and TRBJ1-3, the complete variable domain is DSGVTQTPKHLITATGQRVTLRCSPRSGDLSVYWYQQSLDQGLQFLIQYYNGEERAKGNILERFSAQQFPDLHSELNLSSLELGDSALYFCASSVGQGGSGNTIYFGEGSWLTVV.

The CDR3 spells CASSLSPGQRGDNEQFF. The CDR3 DNA reads TGTGCCAGCAGTTTAAGTCCGGGACAGAGAGGAGACAATGAGCAGTTCTTC. This chain joins TRBV28 and TRBJ2-1; 7 nucleotides agree with TRBD1. This CDR3 has 17 amino acids. Unmatched junction bases numbered 12, after V lost 2 bases and J lost 5 bases. The germline V gene encodes CDR1 MDHEN and CDR2 SYDVKM.

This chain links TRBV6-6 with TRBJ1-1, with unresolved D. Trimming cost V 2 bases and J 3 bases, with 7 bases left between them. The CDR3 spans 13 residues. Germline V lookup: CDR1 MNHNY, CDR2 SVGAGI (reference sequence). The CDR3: CASSYREHTEAFF. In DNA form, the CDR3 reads TGTGCCAGCAGTTACAGGGAACACACTGAAGCTTTCTTT.

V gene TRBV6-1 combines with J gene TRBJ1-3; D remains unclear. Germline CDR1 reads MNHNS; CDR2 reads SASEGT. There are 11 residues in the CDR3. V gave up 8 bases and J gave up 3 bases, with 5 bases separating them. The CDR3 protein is CASVHGNTIYF. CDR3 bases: TGTGCCAGCGTTCATGGAAACACCATATATTTT.

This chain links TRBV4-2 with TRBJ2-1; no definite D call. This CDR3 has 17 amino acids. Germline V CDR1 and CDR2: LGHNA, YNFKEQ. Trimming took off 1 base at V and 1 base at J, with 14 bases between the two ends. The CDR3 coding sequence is TGTGCCAGCAGCCAAGTTTCATGGGGTGGGTCCTACAATGAGCAGTTCTTC. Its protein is CASSQVSWGGSYNEQFF.

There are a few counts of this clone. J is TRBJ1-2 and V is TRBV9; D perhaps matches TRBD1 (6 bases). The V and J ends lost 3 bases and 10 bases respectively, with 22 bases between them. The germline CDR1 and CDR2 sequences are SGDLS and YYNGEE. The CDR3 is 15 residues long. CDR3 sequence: CASSDKSRGGRDYTF. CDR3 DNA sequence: TGTGCCAGCAGCGACAAGTCCCGCGGGGGCCGGGACTACACCTTC.

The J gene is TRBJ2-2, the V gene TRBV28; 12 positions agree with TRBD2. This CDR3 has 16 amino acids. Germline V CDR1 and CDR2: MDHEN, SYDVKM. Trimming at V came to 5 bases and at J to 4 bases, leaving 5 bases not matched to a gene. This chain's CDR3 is CASSALLAGGTGELFF. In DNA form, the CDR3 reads TGTGCCAGCAGTGCATTACTAGCGGGGGGCACCGGGGAGCTGTTTTTT.

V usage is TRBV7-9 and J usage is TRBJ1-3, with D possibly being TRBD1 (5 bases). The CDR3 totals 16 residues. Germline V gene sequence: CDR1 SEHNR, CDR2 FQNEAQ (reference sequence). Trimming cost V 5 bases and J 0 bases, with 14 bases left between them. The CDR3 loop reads CASSPRDFGSGNTIYF. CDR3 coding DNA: TGTGCCAGCAGCCCCCGGGACTTCGGCTCTGGAAACACCATATATTTT.

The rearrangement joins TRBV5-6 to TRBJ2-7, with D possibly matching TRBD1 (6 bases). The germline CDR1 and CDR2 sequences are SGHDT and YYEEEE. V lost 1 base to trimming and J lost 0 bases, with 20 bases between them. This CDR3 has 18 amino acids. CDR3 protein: CASSLTVQGRRSSYEQYF. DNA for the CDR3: TGTGCCAGCAGCTTGACGGTTCAGGGGCGCAGGAGCTCCTACGAGCAGTACTTC.

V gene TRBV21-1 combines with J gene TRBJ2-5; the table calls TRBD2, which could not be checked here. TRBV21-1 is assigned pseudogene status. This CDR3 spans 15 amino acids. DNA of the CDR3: TGTGCCAGCAGCCCTCGGACTAGCGGGGGTGAGACCCAGTACTTC. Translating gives CASSPRTSGGETQYF.

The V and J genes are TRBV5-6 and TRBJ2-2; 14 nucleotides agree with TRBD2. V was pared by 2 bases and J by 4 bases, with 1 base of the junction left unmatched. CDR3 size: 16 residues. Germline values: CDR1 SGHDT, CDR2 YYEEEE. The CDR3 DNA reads TGTGCCAGCAGCTTCGGGACTAGCGGGGGCACCGGGGAGCTGTTTTTT. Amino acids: CASSFGTSGGTGELFF.

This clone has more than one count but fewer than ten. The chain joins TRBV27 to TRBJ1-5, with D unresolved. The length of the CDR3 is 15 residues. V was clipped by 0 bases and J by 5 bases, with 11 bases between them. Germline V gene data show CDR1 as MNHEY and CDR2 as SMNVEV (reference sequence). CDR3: CASSLSSGNHQPQHF. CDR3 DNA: TGTGCCAGCAGTTTATCATCCGGGAATCATCAGCCCCAGCATTTT.

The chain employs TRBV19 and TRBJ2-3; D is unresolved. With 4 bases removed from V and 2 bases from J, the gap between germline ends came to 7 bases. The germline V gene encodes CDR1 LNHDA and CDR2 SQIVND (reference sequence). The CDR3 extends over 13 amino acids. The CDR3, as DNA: TGTGCCAGTAGTAGGCTTACCACAGATACGCAGTATTTT. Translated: CASSRLTTDTQYF.